This T cell receptor beta chain was identified in a study of CD8+CD57+ T cells in acquired aplastic anemia (dated by TCRdb to the late 2010s). About the investigation overall: DNA extracted from sorted CD4+ and CD8+ cells had a mean of approximately 3.3 ug, with a range of about 0.18 to 27.4 ug. CD8+CD57+ expansion was defined as a frequency above the mean frequency observed in healthy subjects. What the research found in general, with its limitations: Between patients and healthy controls, no significant difference in CD8+ Simpson's diversity was found (P=0.060). Although roughly 29 CD8+ CDR3 sequences were shared by patients and controls, these sequences appeared highly expressed in patients and within the immunodominant clones of patients.

Via the germline V gene, CDR1 is MGHDK and CDR2 SYGVNS. The junction carries 17 bases between V and J, which are trimmed by 5 bases and 0 bases respectively. The CDR3 sequence holds 16 residues, the cysteine and phenylalanine included. Only the CDR3 region is kept as DNA, spanning 48 bases read in frame from base 1. Flow cytometry had shown CD8+CD57+ cell expansion in the patients selected for sequencing. Every patient had a diagnosis of severe acquired aplastic anemia based on International Study of Aplastic Anemia and Agranulocytosis and Camitta criteria. No therapy had been received by the patients at the time of blood sampling. The study deep-sequenced TCR repertoires of sorted CD4+ and CD8+ blood T cells from severe aplastic anemia patients and healthy subjects. In the USA, patient enrollment took place under clinicaltrials.gov protocols 00001620, 01623167, 00001397, 00071045, 00081523 and 00961064. Ficoll-Paque density gradient centrifugation was used to isolate peripheral blood mononuclear cells. CD4+ and CD8+ T cells were sorted by FACS or magnetic beads before DNA extraction.

There are a few counts of this clonotype. The target of this receptor is not known. No base quality values were provided; no much bigger clone lies one nucleotide off. Profiling of TCR beta VDJ combinations and CDR3 sequences used genomic DNA as the template. TCR repertoire sequencing was run on an Illumina HiSeq 2000. On the study's bioinformatics: Repertoires were assessed using TRBV/TRBJ rearrangement plots, CDR3 size and DJ length profiles, and Simpson's diversity index. The immunodominant clone was defined as the most abundant DNA sequence in deep sequencing data. CDR3 amino acid sequences were checked for sharing across subjects and were also compared against the VDJdb database and published repertoires. TCRdb trimmed public reads at Q25 via fastp, called clones via MiXCR and kept in-frame beta chains. Rows merge per CDR3 protein into single entries with the most common DNA and genes. The V and J calls reflect TCRdb's pipeline rather than the authors' work. The sample table holds about half a million distinct CDR3 sequences, of which around 30% were seen once. The top ten clones comprise about 0.8% of the sample.

Sequences were obtained from sorted CD4+, CD8+, or CD8+CD57+ T cells (not recorded which) from PBMCs. This sequence uses TRBV25-1 and TRBJ2-7; TRBD1 is perhaps the D gene, given 6 matching bases. The source of this sequence is a human donor with aplastic anemia. The nucleotides are TGTGCCAGCAGTATCCTACAGGGCACAAGCTCCTACGAGCAGTACTTC. This is translated as CASSILQGTSSYEQYF.